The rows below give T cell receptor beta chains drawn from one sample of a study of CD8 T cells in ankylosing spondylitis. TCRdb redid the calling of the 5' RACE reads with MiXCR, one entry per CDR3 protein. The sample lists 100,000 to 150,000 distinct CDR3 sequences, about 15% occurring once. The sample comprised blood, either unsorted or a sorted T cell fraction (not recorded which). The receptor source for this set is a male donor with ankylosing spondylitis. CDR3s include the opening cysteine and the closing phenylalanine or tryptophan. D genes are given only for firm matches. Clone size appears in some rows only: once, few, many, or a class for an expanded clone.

TGTGCCAGCGCCCGTCGGGCGGGAGTCGGAGGACGCACAGATACGCAGTATTTT	CASARRAGVGGRTDTQYF	TRBV6-2/TRBV6-3	TRBJ2-3	.	TRBD2
TGTGCCAGCAAGGAGACCGGGAGGTACGAGCAGTACTTC	CASKETGRYEQYF	TRBV7-9	TRBJ2-7	few	TRBD2
TGTGCCAGCAGCCGTTTGAGCGGGAGTTCCACAGATACGCAGTATTTT	CASSRLSGSSTDTQYF	TRBV7-2	TRBJ2-3	few	TRBD2
TGTGCCAGCAGCTTGTCCTTAGCGGAAAACGAGCAGTTCTTC	CASSLSLAENEQFF	TRBV7-3	TRBJ2-1	few	.
TGCAGCGTCCAATGGGGGGCCAAGAGGTACGAGCAGTACTTC	CSVQWGAKRYEQYF	TRBV29-1	TRBJ2-7	many	.
TGTGCCAGCAGAAAGGGGGTCCAAGCCTACGAGCAGTACTTC	CASRKGVQAYEQYF	TRBV27	TRBJ2-7	.	.
TGTGCCAGCAGCGTAGGGGAGGGTCCCGAAGCTTTCTTT	CASSVGEGPEAFF	TRBV9	TRBJ1-1	few	.
TGTGCCAGCAGCTTTGGCAGGGTAGGAGAGAGCAATCAGCCCCAGCATTTT	CASSFGRVGESNQPQHF	TRBV7-2	TRBJ1-5	.	.
TGCGCCAGCAGCTACGACAGGGGAAGGACTGAAGCTTTCTTT	CASSYDRGRTEAFF	TRBV5-1	TRBJ1-1	few	TRBD1
TGTGCCAGCAGTACCTCCTCGGGGGGGCGCGGGGCTTTCTTT	CASSTSSGGRGAFF	TRBV27	TRBJ1-1	few	.
TGCGCCAGCAGCCTTGGGGACAGTAGTTACGAGCAGTACTTC	CASSLGDSSYEQYF	TRBV5-1	TRBJ2-7	few	TRBD1
TGTGCCAGCAGATGGCCCTTAGCGGGAGGGGGAAATGAGCAGTTCTTC	CASRWPLAGGGNEQFF	TRBV27	TRBJ2-1	few	TRBD2
TGTGCCAGCAGCTTAGAAGCAGGGGGAGACTACAATGAGCAGTTCTTC	CASSLEAGGDYNEQFF	TRBV7-3	TRBJ2-1	few	TRBD1
TGTGCCAGCAGTTTGACAGGACTACTTAGCAATCAGCCCCAGCATTTT	CASSLTGLLSNQPQHF	TRBV27	TRBJ1-5	few	.
TGTGCCAGCAGTGAAGATTTAGGAGTACTCTCTGGGGCCAACGTCCTGACTTTC	CASSEDLGVLSGANVLTF	TRBV2	TRBJ2-6	few	.
TGCAGTGCCTTGCCCCGGGACACCCTACGGGATACGCAGTATTTT	CSALPRDTLRDTQYF	TRBV20-1	TRBJ2-3	.	.
TGTGCCAGCAGTTGGGTTCTTGGGCGAGGCACTAATGAAAAACTGTTTTTT	CASSWVLGRGTNEKLFF	TRBV7-9	TRBJ1-4	.	.
TGTGCCAGCAGCCCGATAGCGGGAGGAGATACGCAGTATTTT	CASSPIAGGDTQYF	TRBV7-2	TRBJ2-3	few	TRBD2
TGTGCCAGCAGCTTGCCGGAGAGACTAGACACAGATACGCAGTATTTT	CASSLPERLDTDTQYF	TRBV7-8	TRBJ2-3	.	.
TGTGCCAGCAGCCAAGGGCTAGCGGTCTACGAGCAGTACTTC	CASSQGLAVYEQYF	TRBV14	TRBJ2-7	.	TRBD2
TGTGCCAGCAGCAGGACAGGGGACAATGAGCAGTTCTTC	CASSRTGDNEQFF	TRBV3-1	TRBJ2-1	many	TRBD1
TGTGCCAGCAGTGGATTACAGGGGGGCTACGAGCAGTACTTC	CASSGLQGGYEQYF	TRBV12-3/TRBV12-4	TRBJ2-7	.	TRBD1
TGTGCCATCAGCGGACAGCCCCCAGGGCAAGAGACCCAGTACTTC	CAISGQPPGQETQYF	TRBV10-3	TRBJ2-5	few	.
TGTGCCAGCAGCTTAGCTGAGGGACGATGGGTTTACGAGCAGTACTTC	CASSLAEGRWVYEQYF	TRBV7-9	TRBJ2-7	few	.
TGTGCCACCAGTGGAGGAGGACTAGCGGCCTACAATGAGCAGTTCTTC	CATSGGGLAAYNEQFF	TRBV24-1	TRBJ2-1	many	TRBD2
TGTGCCAGCAAGGACTTGAACACCGGGGAGCTGTTTTTT	CASKDLNTGELFF	TRBV12-3/TRBV12-4	TRBJ2-2	few	.